The T cell receptor beta chain described here comes from a study of OX40 agonist ivuxolimab in advanced cancers. Overall study: The patients received ivuxolimab by intravenous route every 2 weeks at 0.01 to 10 mg/kg.

The CDR3 has 16 residues. Germline CDR1 MNHEY, CDR2 SMNVEV (reference sequence). V lost 2 bases to trimming and J lost 4 bases; unmatched junction nucleotides: 10. Broader study findings: Antigen specificity was not determined for the expanded peripheral T cells.

Some clones are missing from TCRdb's copy, which holds only in-frame ones; the method was immunoSEQ multiplex PCR. The table shows more than 50,000 clones, with about 88% occurring only once. Comments on this clone: What it binds is unknown.

J is TRBJ2-7 and V is TRBV27; 8 nucleotides match TRBD1. The specimen comprised CD4+ or CD8+ T cells sorted from blood, sampled in a trial of the OX40 agonist ivuxolimab. This clonotype was sampled from an adult with an advanced solid tumor such as melanoma, head and neck, liver or kidney cancer. CDR3 region: CASSLGQVQGAYEQYF. The DNA of the CDR3 is TGTGCCAGCAGTTTAGGACAGGTGCAGGGGGCTTACGAGCAGTACTTC.